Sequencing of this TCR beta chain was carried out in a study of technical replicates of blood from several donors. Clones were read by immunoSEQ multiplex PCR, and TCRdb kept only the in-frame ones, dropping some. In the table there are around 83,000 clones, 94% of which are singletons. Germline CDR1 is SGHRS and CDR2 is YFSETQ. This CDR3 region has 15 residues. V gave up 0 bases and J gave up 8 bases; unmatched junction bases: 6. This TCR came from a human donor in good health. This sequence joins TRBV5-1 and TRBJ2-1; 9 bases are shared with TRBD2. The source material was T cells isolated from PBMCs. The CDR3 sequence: CASSLGLAGFDEQFF. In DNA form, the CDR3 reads TGCGCCAGCAGCTTGGGGCTAGCGGGGTTCGATGAGCAGTTCTTC.